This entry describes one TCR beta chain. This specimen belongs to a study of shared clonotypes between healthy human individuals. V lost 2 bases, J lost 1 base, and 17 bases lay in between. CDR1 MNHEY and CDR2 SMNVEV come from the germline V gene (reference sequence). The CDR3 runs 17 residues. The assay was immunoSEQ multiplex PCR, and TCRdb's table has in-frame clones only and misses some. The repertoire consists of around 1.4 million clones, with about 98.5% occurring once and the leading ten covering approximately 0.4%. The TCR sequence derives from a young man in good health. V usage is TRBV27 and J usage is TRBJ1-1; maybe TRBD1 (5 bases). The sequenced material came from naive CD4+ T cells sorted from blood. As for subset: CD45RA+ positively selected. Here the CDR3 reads CASSLGYMGLGNTEAFF. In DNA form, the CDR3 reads TGTGCCAGCAGTTTAGGCTATATGGGGCTGGGGAACACTGAAGCTTTCTTT.